This entry lists 3 T cell receptor beta chains sequenced from one sample in a study of blood T cells in healthy people across ages. The authors ran a second PCR of about 7 to 12 cycles using a sample-barcoded 5' primer and a J-beta primer mix. In TCRdb, the 5' RACE reads were re-called with MiXCR into one record per CDR3 protein. The profile covers approximately 700,000 distinct CDR3 sequences, with about 32% appearing a single time and 15% to 17% taken by the ten largest. Sequenced sample: blood. Receptors originate from a woman aged 80 or older in good health.

The chain carries TRBV14 and TRBJ1-1, with D perhaps TRBD1 (5 bases). Germline V gene sequence: CDR1 SGHDN, CDR2 FVKESK. This CDR3 has 14 amino acids. V shed 7 bases and J shed 1 base, with 13 bases lying between them. The CDR3 reads CASTAGGANTEAFF. CDR3 nucleotides: TGTGCCAGCACCGCGGGAGGGGCGAACACTGAAGCTTTCTTT.

V usage is TRBV5-1 and J usage is TRBJ2-1; the D gene is possibly TRBD2 (6 bases). V gave up 3 bases and J gave up 8 bases, with 18 bases separating them. Germline values: CDR1 SGHRS, CDR2 YFSETQ. The CDR3 is 15 residues long. CDR3 in amino acids: CASSSTAGYGDEQFF. CDR3 nucleotide sequence: TGCGCCAGCAGCTCGACAGCGGGCTACGGGGATGAGCAGTTCTTC.

V gene TRBV7-2 combines with J gene TRBJ2-5; TRBD2 is a possible D gene (5 bases). Germline V gene lookup returns CDR1 SGHTA and CDR2 FQGNSA. The CDR3 sequence is 14 residues long. Trimming pared 5 bases from V and 2 bases from J, leaving 12 bases between. The CDR3 reads CASSTNRGQETQYF. In DNA form, the CDR3 reads TGTGCCAGCAGCACCAACCGGGGACAAGAGACCCAGTACTTC.